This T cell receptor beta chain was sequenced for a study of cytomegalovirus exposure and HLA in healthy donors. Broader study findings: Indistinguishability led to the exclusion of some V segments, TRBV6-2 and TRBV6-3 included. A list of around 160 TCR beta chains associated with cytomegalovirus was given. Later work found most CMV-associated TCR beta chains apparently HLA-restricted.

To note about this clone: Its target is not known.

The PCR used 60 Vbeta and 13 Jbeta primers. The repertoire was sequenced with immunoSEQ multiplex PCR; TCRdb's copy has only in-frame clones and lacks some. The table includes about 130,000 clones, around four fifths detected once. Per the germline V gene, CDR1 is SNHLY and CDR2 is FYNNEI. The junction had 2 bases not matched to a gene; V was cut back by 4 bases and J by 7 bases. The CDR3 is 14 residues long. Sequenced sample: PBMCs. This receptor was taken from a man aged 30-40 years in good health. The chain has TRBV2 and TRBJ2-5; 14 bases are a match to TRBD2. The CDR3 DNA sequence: TGTGCCAGCAGTGGACTAGCGGGAGGGCCGACCCAGTACTTC. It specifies CASSGLAGGPTQYF.